The 26 T cell receptor beta chains listed next were all sequenced from one sample in a study of cytomegalovirus exposure and HLA in healthy donors. Primers: 60 Vbeta forward and 13 Jbeta reverse. Sequencing used immunoSEQ multiplex PCR; TCRdb keeps in-frame clones, though not all of them. This table holds 150,000 to 200,000 clones. Material: PBMCs. These receptors originate from a woman between 18 and 29 years old in good health and CMV-seropositive.

The chain carries TRBV7-7 and TRBJ2-5, with 8 bases aligning to TRBD1. The DNA end is a closer match to TRBJ2-7, so the J assignment may be wrong. Germline CDR1 is SSHAT and CDR2 is FNYEAQ (reference sequence). This CDR3 comprises 13 residues. CDR3 residues: CASSRDRGGEQYF. The CDR3 coding sequence is TGTGCCAGCAGCCGCGACAGGGGAGGCGAGCAGTACTTC.

The rearrangement links TRBV5-6 to TRBJ1-2; D is perhaps TRBD1 (6 bases). V lost 6 bases and J lost 3, with 18 bases in between. Germline CDR1 reads SGHDT; CDR2 reads YYEEEE. The CDR3 runs to 15 residues. CDR3 sequence: CASITLGADYYGYTF. CDR3 nucleotides: TGTGCCAGCATCACTTTGGGGGCCGATTACTATGGCTACACCTTC. Combining the CDR3 with reference TRBV5-6 and TRBJ1-2 gives the whole variable domain DAGVTQSPTHLIKTRGQQVTLRCSPKSGHDTVSWYQQALGQGPQFIFQYYEEEERQRGNFPDRFSGHQFPNYSSELNVNALLLGDSALYLCASITLGADYYGYTFGSGTRLTVV.

The CDR3 loop is CASSYTDSNQPQHF. CDR3 nucleotides: TGTGCCAGCTCGTATACAGATAGCAATCAGCCCCAGCATTTT. The chain employs TRBV18 and TRBJ1-5; no definite D call. Trimming left V 6 bases short and J 0 bases short, with 9 bases between. This CDR3 spans 14 amino acids. Germline CDR1 reads KGHSH; CDR2 reads LQKENI.

The chain uses TRBV29-1 and TRBJ1-4; maybe TRBD1 (5 bases). The CDR3 runs to 13 residues. V lost 3 bases, J lost 4 bases, and 9 bases lay in between. Germline V gene lookup returns CDR1 SQVTM and CDR2 ANQGSEA. The CDR3 region has the DNA TGCAGCGTTGAGCAGGGCGGTAATGAAAAACTGTTTTTT. Amino acid sequence: CSVEQGGNEKLFF.

The CDR3 sequence: CASSLAGGSGTEAFF. CDR3 coding DNA: TGTGCCAGCAGCTTAGCGGGGGGGAGTGGGACTGAAGCTTTCTTT. The chain carries TRBV7-6 and TRBJ1-1; possible D gene TRBD1, 5 bases. Germline assignment: CDR1 SGHVS and CDR2 FNYEAQ. Trimming pared 0 bases from V and 5 bases from J, leaving 13 bases between. The CDR3 is 15 residues long.

The rearrangement links TRBV2 to TRBJ1-2, with 7 bases lining up with TRBD1. The V gene's germline CDR1 is SNHLY and CDR2 FYNNEI. The trim removed 4 bases at V and 6 bases at J, leaving 2 bases unmatched. The CDR3 extends over 12 amino acids. DNA of the CDR3: TGTGCCAGCAGTGCAACAGGGGATGGCTACACCTTC. Protein product: CASSATGDGYTF.

The chain employs TRBV29-1 and TRBJ2-7; perhaps TRBD2 as D (6 bases). CDR1 and CDR2 from the germline V gene are SQVTM and ANQGSEA. CDR3 length: 13 residues. Deletions cut 7 bases from V and 5 bases from J, with 18 bases between. Here the CDR3 reads CSAGTPPEDEQYF. DNA of the CDR3: TGCAGCGCCGGGACTCCGCCTGAGGACGAGCAGTACTTC.

The V and J genes are TRBV23-1 and TRBJ1-5; 10 bases fit TRBD1. TRBV23-1 is filed as an ORF, its function uncertain. The CDR3 spans 15 residues. Trimming cost V 4 bases and J 5 bases; bases outside gene matches: 5. The DNA of the CDR3 is TGCGCCAGCAGTCCCCGGACAGGGGGAGATCAGCCCCAGCATTTT. Translation: CASSPRTGGDQPQHF.

The rearrangement joins TRBV12-5 to TRBJ1-6; TRBD1 matches 8 bases. Germline loops: CDR1 LGHNT, CDR2 FRNRAP. The V segment lost 2 bases and the J segment 10 bases; nucleotides outside the gene matches: 28. This CDR3 is built from 22 residues. CDR3 coding DNA: TGTGCTAGTGGTTTGACCCCCAAGGGGACAGGATTAAGGAGCCCGGGGGAATCACCCCTCCACTTT. It yields the protein CASGLTPKGTGLRSPGESPLHF. The entire variable domain, with the rest obtained from reference TRBV12-5 and TRBJ1-6, is as follows: DARVTQTPRHKVTEMGQEVTMRCQPILGHNTVFWYRQTMMQGLELLAYFRNRAPLDDSGMPKDRFSAEMPDATLATLKIQPSEPRDSAVYFCASGLTPKGTGLRSPGESPLHFGNGTRLTVT.

V gene TRBV7-8 combines with J gene TRBJ1-1; TRBD1 agrees at 9 bases. This CDR3 is 14 amino acids long. V was clipped by 4 bases and J by 5 bases; unmatched bases: 5. CDR1 and CDR2 from the germline V gene are SGHVS and FQNEAQ. CDR3 nucleotide sequence: TGTGCCAGCAGCTCCAGGGACAGGGCGACTGAAGCTTTCTTT. It translates to CASSSRDRATEAFF.

The V and J genes are TRBV10-2 and TRBJ2-7; D might be TRBD1 (6 bases). Germline V gene data show CDR1 as WSHSY and CDR2 as SAAADI. This CDR3 has 15 amino acids. Trimming removed 2 bases from V and 2 bases from J, with 13 bases in between. The CDR3 region has the DNA TGCGCCAGCAGTGAGATGCAGGGGCTCACCTACGAGCAGTACTTC. Amino acid sequence: CASSEMQGLTYEQYF.

The genes are TRBV30 and TRBJ2-2; 8 bases are shared with TRBD2. The CDR3 has 14 amino acids. Germline V gene sequence: CDR1 GTSNPN, CDR2 SVGIG (reference sequence). Trimming cost V 8 bases and J 5 bases; bases outside gene matches: 10. DNA for the CDR3: TGTGCCCGGGAGGGGCGGGGGAGGACCGGGGAGCTGTTTTTT. Its translation is CAREGRGRTGELFF.

V usage is TRBV30 and J usage is TRBJ1-6, with TRBD1 matching 9 bases. The V gene end was trimmed by 4 bases and the J gene end by 7 bases; junction bases not matched to a gene: 5. The CDR3 covers 14 residues. CDR1 GTSNPN and CDR2 SVGIG come from the germline V gene (reference sequence). The CDR3 spells CAWTRDRENSPLHF. The CDR3 bases are TGTGCCTGGACCCGGGACAGGGAAAATTCACCCCTCCACTTT. Supplemented by reference TRBV30 and TRBJ1-6, the full variable domain reads SQTIHQWPATLVQPVGSPLSLECTVEGTSNPNLYWYRQAAGRGLQLLFYSVGIGQISSEVPQNLSASRPQDRQFILSSKKLLLSDSGFYLCAWTRDRENSPLHFGNGTRLTVT.

This chain connects TRBV7-2 to TRBJ1-2; D is uncertain. The CDR3 consists of 11 residues. The germline V gene has CDR1 SGHTA and CDR2 FQGNSA. Between the trimmed V and J ends, which lost 4 bases and 8 bases, there was a span of 8 bases. CDR3 nucleotides: TGTGCCAGCAGCTACAGTGGAGGCTACACCTTC. Its translation: CASSYSGGYTF.

Points on this clone: Other nucleotide sequences from this sample produce the same CDR3. The chain's CDR3 is CASSVGVAGVQETQYF. In DNA, the CDR3 is TGTGCCAGCAGCGTAGGCGTAGCGGGGGTCCAAGAGACCCAGTACTTC. The genes are TRBV9 and TRBJ2-5, with 9 bases lining up with TRBD2. The junction had 4 bases not matched to a gene; V was cut back by 0 bases and J by 1 base. The V gene's germline CDR1 is SGDLS and CDR2 YYNGEE. The CDR3 is 16 residues long.

The chain combines TRBV7-2 with TRBJ2-1, with 9 bases matching TRBD2. Trimming at V came to 0 bases and at J to 0 bases, leaving 6 bases not matched to a gene. The germline CDR1 and CDR2 sequences are SGHTA and FQGNSA. CDR3 size: 18 residues. The CDR3 spells CASSLASGGYSSYNEQFF. CDR3 nucleotide sequence: TGTGCCAGCAGCTTAGCTAGCGGGGGTTATAGCTCCTACAATGAGCAGTTCTTC.

This chain joins TRBV4-2 and TRBJ2-5; unclear D gene. V lost 4 bases, J lost 0 bases, and 6 bases lay in between. This CDR3 spans 13 amino acids. The germline V gene encodes CDR1 LGHNA and CDR2 YNFKEQ. The CDR3 protein is CASSLRYQETQYF. Here the CDR3 DNA reads TGTGCCAGCAGCCTCCGGTACCAAGAGACCCAGTACTTC.

This chain links TRBV6-1 with TRBJ2-7, with D possibly TRBD2 on 7 matching bases. Germline V lookup: CDR1 MNHNS, CDR2 SASEGT. There are 14 residues in the CDR3. V lost 3 bases and J lost 7, with 16 bases in between. The CDR3 region is CASSDWGGSGEQYF. CDR3 coding DNA: TGTGCCAGCAGTGACTGGGGGGGCTCGGGGGAGCAGTACTTC.

This chain links TRBV7-9 with TRBJ1-2; 8 bases fit TRBD1. With V trimmed by 5 bases and J by 10 bases, 15 bases remained unmatched. The length of the CDR3 is 15 residues. Germline CDR1 is SEHNR and CDR2 is FQNEAQ (reference sequence). The CDR3 DNA reads as TGTGCCAGCAGCGCGTCCGGGACAGGCCAGGGGTTCTACACCTTC. This gives the protein CASSASGTGQGFYTF.

The J gene is TRBJ1-5, the V gene TRBV19, with D possibly TRBD1 on 5 matching bases. The V and J ends lost 5 bases and 5 bases respectively, with 10 bases between them. Germline-derived CDR1 and CDR2 are LNHDA and SQIVND (reference sequence). The CDR3 has 13 amino acids. The CDR3 protein is CASSPQGDQPQHF. The CDR3 coding sequence is TGTGCCAGTAGTCCCCAAGGGGATCAGCCCCAGCATTTT.

This chain joins TRBV11-3 and TRBJ2-3; 10 bases are shared with TRBD2. V shed 5 bases and J 3 bases; nucleotides not matched to a gene: 8. Germline CDR1 reads SGHNT; CDR2 reads YENEEA. The CDR3 totals 16 residues. CDR3 nucleotides: TGTGCCAGCAGCCCCGAAGCGGGAGGGCCAACAGATACGCAGTATTTT. Amino acid sequence: CASSPEAGGPTDTQYF. Full variable domain (missing parts from reference TRBV11-3 and TRBJ2-3): EAGVVQSPRYKIIEKKQPVAFWCNPISGHNTLYWYLQNLGQGPELLIRYENEEAVDDSQLPKDRFSAERLKGVDSTLKIQPAELGDSAVYLCASSPEAGGPTDTQYFGPGTRLTVL.

This rearrangement joins TRBV6-5 to TRBJ1-6, with D perhaps TRBD1 (6 bases). Trimming left V 2 bases short and J 5 bases short, with 7 bases between. This CDR3 comprises 14 residues. The V gene's germline CDR1 is MNHEY and CDR2 SVGAGI. CDR3 in DNA: TGTGCCAGCAGTTACCGGACAGATAATTCACCCCTCCACTTT. It specifies CASSYRTDNSPLHF.

This sequence joins TRBV5-6 and TRBJ2-4; no firm D call. V dropped 0 bases and J dropped 3 bases, with 13 bases sitting between them. Germline V CDR1 and CDR2: SGHDT, YYEEEE. The CDR3 length is 16 residues. CDR3: CASSLAGSDGKNIQYF. As DNA, the CDR3 is TGTGCCAGCAGCTTGGCCGGAAGCGACGGCAAAAACATTCAGTACTTC.

The CDR3 is CASSLPGTMETQYF. The CDR3, as DNA: TGTGCCAGCAGCTTACCCGGGACTATGGAGACCCAGTACTTC. The J gene is TRBJ2-5, the V gene TRBV11-2, with TRBD2 matching over 7 bases. Germline trimming cut 2 bases from V and 5 bases from J; bases unmatched to any gene: 5. CDR1 is SGHAT, CDR2 FQNNGV, per germline. The CDR3 contains 14 residues.

The rearrangement uses TRBV7-9 and TRBJ2-7; maybe TRBD2 (6 bases). The CDR3 is 14 residues long. Germline loops: CDR1 SEHNR, CDR2 FQNEAQ (reference sequence). The ends were cut back, 6 bases at V and 7 bases at J, with 19 bases in the middle. The CDR3 DNA reads TGTGCCAGCAGAAAAGAGGGGACTCCGGGGGAGCAGTACTTC. Protein: CASRKEGTPGEQYF.

The rearrangement links TRBV4-2 to TRBJ2-5; TRBD2 matches 8 bases. The V and J ends lost 4 bases and 5 bases, in that order; junction bases with no gene match: 12. The CDR3 has 16 residues. Germline loops: CDR1 LGHNA, CDR2 YNFKEQ. CDR3: CASSRLNGGAGETQYF. The CDR3 coding sequence is TGTGCCAGCAGCCGACTGAACGGGGGGGCGGGGGAGACCCAGTACTTC.